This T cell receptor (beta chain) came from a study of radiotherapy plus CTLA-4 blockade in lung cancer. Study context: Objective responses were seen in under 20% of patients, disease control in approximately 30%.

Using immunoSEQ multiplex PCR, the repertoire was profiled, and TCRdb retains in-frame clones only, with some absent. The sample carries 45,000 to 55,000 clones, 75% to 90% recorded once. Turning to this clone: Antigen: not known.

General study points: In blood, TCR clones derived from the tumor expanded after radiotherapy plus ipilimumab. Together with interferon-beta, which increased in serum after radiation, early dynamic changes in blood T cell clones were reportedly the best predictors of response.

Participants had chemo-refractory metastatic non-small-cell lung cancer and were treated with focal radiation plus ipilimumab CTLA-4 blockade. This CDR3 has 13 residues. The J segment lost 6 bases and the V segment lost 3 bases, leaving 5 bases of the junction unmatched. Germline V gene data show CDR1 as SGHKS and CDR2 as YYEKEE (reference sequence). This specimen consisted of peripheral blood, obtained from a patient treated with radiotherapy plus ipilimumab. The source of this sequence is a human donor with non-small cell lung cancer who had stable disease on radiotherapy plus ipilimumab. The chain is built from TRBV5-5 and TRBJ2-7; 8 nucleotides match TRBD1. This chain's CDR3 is CASSSGTGIEQYF. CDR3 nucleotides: TGTGCCAGCAGCTCCGGGACAGGTATCGAGCAGTACTTC.